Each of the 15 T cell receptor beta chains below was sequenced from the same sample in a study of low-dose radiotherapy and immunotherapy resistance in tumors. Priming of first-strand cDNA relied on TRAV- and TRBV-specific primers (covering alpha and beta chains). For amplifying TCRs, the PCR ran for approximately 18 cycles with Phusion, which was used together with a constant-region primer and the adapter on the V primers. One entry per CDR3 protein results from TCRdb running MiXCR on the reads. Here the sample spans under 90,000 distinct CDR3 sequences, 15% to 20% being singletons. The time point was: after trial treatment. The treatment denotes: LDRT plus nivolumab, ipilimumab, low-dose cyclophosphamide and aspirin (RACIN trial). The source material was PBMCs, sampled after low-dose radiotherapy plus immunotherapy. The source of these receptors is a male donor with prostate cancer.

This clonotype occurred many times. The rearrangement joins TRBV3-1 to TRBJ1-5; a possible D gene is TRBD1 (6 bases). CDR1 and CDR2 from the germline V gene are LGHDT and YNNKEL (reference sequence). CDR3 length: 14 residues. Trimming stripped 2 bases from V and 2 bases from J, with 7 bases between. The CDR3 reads CASSQPGGNQPQHF. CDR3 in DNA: TGTGCCAGCAGCCAACCAGGGGGCAATCAGCCCCAGCATTTT.

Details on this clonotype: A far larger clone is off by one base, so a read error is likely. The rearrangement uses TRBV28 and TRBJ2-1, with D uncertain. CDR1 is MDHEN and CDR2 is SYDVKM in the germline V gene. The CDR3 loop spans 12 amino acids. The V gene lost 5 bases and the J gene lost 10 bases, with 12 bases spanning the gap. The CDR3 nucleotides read TGTGCCAGCAGTCTGGTAGCCTACGAGCAGTTCTTC. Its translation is CASSLVAYEQFF. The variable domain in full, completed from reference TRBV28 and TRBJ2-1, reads DVKVTQSSRYLVKRTGEKVFLECVQDMDHENMFWYRQDPGLGLRLIYFSYDVKMKEKGDIPEGYSVSREKKERFSLILESASTNQTSMYLCASSLVAYEQFFGPGTRLTVL.

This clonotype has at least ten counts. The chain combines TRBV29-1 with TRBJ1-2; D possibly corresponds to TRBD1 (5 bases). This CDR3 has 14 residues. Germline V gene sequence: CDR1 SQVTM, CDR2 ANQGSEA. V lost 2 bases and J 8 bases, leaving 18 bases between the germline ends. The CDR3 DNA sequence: TGCAGCGTTGAAAGTCCCGGGACGGTTTCGGGCTACACCTTC. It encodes CSVESPGTVSGYTF.

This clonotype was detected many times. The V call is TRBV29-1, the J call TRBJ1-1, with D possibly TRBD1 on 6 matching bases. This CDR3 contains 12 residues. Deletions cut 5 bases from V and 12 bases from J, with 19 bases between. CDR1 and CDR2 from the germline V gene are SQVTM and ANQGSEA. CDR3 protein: CSVQGETGATFF. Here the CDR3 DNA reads TGCAGCGTTCAAGGAGAAACGGGGGCAACTTTCTTT.

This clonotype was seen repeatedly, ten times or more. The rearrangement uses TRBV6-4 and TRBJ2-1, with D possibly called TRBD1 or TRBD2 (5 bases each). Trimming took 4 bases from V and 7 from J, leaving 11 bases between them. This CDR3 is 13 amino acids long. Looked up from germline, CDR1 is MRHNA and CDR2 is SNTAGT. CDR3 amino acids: CASSVERGNEQFF. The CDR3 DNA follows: TGTGCCAGCAGTGTAGAGAGGGGTAATGAGCAGTTCTTC.

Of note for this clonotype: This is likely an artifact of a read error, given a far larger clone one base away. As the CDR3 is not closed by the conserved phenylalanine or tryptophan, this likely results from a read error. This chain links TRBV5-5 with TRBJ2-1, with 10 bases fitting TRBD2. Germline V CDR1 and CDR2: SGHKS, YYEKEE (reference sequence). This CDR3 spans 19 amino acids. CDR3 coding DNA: TGCGCCAGCAGCCCCGACGTGCCTAGCGGGAGCTCCTACTTACGCGAGCAGTTCTCC. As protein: CASSPDVPSGSSYLREQFS.

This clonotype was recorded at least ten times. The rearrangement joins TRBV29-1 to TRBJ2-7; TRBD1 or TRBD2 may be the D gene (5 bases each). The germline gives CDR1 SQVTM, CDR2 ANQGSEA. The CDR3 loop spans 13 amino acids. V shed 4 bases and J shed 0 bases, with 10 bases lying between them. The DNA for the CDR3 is TGCAGCGTTGTAAAGGGGACCTCCTACGAGCAGTACTTC. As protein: CSVVKGTSYEQYF.

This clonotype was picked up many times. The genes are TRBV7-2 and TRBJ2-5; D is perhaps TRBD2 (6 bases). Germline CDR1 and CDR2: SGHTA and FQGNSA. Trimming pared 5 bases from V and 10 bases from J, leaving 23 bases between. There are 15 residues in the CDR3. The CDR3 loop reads CASSLGGTTRDGQYF. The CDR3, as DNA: TGTGCCAGCAGCCTAGGCGGGACCACGAGAGACGGCCAGTACTTC.

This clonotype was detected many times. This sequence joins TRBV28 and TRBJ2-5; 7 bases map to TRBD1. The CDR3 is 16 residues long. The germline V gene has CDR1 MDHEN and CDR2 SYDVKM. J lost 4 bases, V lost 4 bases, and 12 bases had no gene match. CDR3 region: CASSSQGSKEIETQYF. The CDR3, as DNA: TGTGCCAGCAGTTCACAGGGGTCGAAGGAAATAGAGACCCAGTACTTC. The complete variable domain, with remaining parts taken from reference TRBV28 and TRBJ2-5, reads DVKVTQSSRYLVKRTGEKVFLECVQDMDHENMFWYRQDPGLGLRLIYFSYDVKMKEKGDIPEGYSVSREKKERFSLILESASTNQTSMYLCASSSQGSKEIETQYFGPGTRLLVL.

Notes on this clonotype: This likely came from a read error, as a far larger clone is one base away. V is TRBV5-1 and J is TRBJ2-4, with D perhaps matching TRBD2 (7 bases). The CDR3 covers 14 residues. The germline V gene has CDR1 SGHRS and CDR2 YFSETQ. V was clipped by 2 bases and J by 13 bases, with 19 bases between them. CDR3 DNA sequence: TGCGCCAGCAGCTTTATGGCGGGGGCAAATGAGCAGTACTTC. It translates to CASSFMAGANEQYF.

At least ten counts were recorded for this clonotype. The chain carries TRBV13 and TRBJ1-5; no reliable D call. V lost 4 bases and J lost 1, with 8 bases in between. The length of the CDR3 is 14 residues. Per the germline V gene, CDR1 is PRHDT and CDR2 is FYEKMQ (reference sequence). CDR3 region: CASSWSVSNQPQHF. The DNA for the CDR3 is TGTGCCAGCAGCTGGAGTGTGAGCAATCAGCCCCAGCATTTT.

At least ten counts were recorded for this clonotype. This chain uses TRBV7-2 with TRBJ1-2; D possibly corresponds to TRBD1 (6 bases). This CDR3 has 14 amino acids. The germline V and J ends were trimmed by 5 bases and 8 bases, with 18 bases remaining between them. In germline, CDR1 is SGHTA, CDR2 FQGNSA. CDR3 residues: CASSTVEGVEGYTF. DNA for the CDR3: TGTGCCAGCAGCACCGTGGAGGGGGTAGAAGGCTACACCTTC.

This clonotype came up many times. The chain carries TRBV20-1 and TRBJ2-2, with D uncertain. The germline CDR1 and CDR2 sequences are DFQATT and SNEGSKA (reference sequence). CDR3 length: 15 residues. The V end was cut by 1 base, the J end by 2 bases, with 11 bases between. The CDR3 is CSARGLDFNTGELFF. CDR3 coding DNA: TGCAGTGCTAGAGGCCTCGACTTCAACACCGGGGAGCTGTTTTTT.

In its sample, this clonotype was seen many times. The CDR3 DNA reads TGTGCCAGCAGCTTAGACGTCGGTCGGCAGTTCTTC. It encodes CASSLDVGRQFF. This rearrangement joins TRBV11-3 to TRBJ2-1; D not certain. The ends were cut back, 0 bases at V and 12 bases at J, with 9 bases in the middle. This CDR3 is built from 12 residues. Germline CDR1 and CDR2: SGHNT and YENEEA. The full variable domain, rest sourced from reference TRBV11-3 and TRBJ2-1, is EAGVVQSPRYKIIEKKQPVAFWCNPISGHNTLYWYLQNLGQGPELLIRYENEEAVDDSQLPKDRFSAERLKGVDSTLKIQPAELGDSAVYLCASSLDVGRQFFGPGTRLTVL.

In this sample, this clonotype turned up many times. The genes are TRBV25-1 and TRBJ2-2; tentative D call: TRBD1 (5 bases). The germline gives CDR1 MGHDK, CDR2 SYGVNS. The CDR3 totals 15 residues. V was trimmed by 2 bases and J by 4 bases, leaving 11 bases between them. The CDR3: CASSEPRVGTGELFF. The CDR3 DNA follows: TGTGCCAGCAGTGAACCCAGGGTGGGCACCGGGGAGCTGTTTTTT.